These 27 T cell receptor beta chains were sequenced from one sample in a study of early T cells in non-severe SARS-CoV-2 infection. Using its own MiXCR run on the 5' RACE reads, TCRdb lists one record per CDR3 protein. The sample has tens of thousands of distinct CDR3 sequences, 8.8% seen once. Sequences were derived from whole blood, sampled at baseline. The receptors come from an adult who was a healthcare worker with PCR-confirmed SARS-CoV-2 infection or an uninfected control (not recorded which).

This rearrangement joins TRBV6-4 to TRBJ2-1; D might be TRBD1 (6 bases). The V gene lost 3 bases and the J gene lost 9 bases, with 6 bases spanning the gap. The CDR3 extends over 11 amino acids. From germline, CDR1 is MRHNA and CDR2 SNTAGT. The CDR3 sequence: CASSEGGEQFF. CDR3 coding DNA: TGTGCCAGCAGTGAAGGGGGTGAGCAGTTCTTC.

Comments on this clonotype: This may stem from a read error, because a much larger clone lies one nucleotide away. V usage is TRBV10-3 and J usage is TRBJ2-5, with D possibly called TRBD1 or TRBD2 (5 bases each). CDR1 and CDR2 (germline): ENHRY, SYGVKD. V was trimmed by 3 bases and J by 4 bases, leaving 15 bases between them. This CDR3 comprises 15 residues. The CDR3 reads CAISDSGTPTETQYF. The CDR3, as DNA: TGTGCCATCAGTGACTCCGGGACCCCGACAGAGACCCAGTACTTC.

This clonotype was counted only a few times. V is TRBV7-3 and J is TRBJ1-4; 9 bases fit TRBD1. Trimming cost V 4 bases and J 2 bases; bases outside gene matches: 11. The CDR3 is made up of 18 amino acids. Germline CDR1 and CDR2: SGHTA and FQGTGA. In DNA form, the CDR3 reads TGTGCCAGCAGCTCCCTGGGACCTACAGGGGGCACTAATGAAAAACTGTTTTTT. Its protein product is CASSSLGPTGGTNEKLFF.

The chain couples TRBV6-6 to TRBJ2-5, with 7 bases that match TRBD2. V lost 4 bases to trimming and J lost 3 bases; unmatched junction nucleotides: 5. CDR1 and CDR2 (germline): MNHNY, SVGAGI (reference sequence). The CDR3 length is 14 residues. The CDR3 protein is CASSLGEGKETQYF. Here the CDR3 DNA reads TGTGCCAGCAGTTTGGGGGAGGGGAAAGAGACCCAGTACTTC.

The table lists this clonotype with many counts. CDR3 protein: CASRAETGPLSYNEQFF. The CDR3 DNA reads TGTGCCAGCCGGGCGGAGACAGGTCCCCTCTCCTACAATGAGCAGTTCTTC. The J gene is TRBJ2-1, the V gene TRBV27, with D maybe TRBD1 (6 bases). V was trimmed by 8 bases and J by 0 bases, leaving 20 bases between them. The CDR3 spans 17 residues. Germline lookup yields CDR1 MNHEY and CDR2 SMNVEV (reference sequence).

The table lists this clonotype with many counts. This chain uses TRBV7-6 with TRBJ2-7, with D uncertain. Germline V gene data show CDR1 as SGHVS and CDR2 as FNYEAQ. This CDR3 is 13 amino acids long. Deletions cut 4 bases from V and 3 bases from J, with 10 bases between. The CDR3 region has the DNA TGTGCCAGCAGCTCTGGACCCAACTACGAGCAGTACTTC. Protein sequence: CASSSGPNYEQYF.

This clonotype showed up many times. The chain links TRBV9 to TRBJ2-7, with TRBD2 matching over 7 bases. Per germline, CDR1 SGDLS and CDR2 YYNGEE. Trimming removed 2 bases from V and 0 bases from J; junction bases left unmatched: 2. The CDR3 length is 14 residues. The CDR3 DNA reads as TGTGCCAGCAGCGTGAGCGGGAACTCCTACGAGCAGTACTTC. This translates into CASSVSGNSYEQYF. The complete variable domain, with remaining parts taken from reference TRBV9 and TRBJ2-7, reads DSGVTQTPKHLITATGQRVTLRCSPRSGDLSVYWYQQSLDQGLQFLIQYYNGEERAKGNILERFSAQQFPDLHSELNLSSLELGDSALYFCASSVSGNSYEQYFGPGTRLTVT.

This clonotype was recorded at least ten times. The gene calls are TRBV6-1 and TRBJ1-5; D is possibly TRBD1 (5 bases). The CDR3 sequence is 14 residues long. Germline lookup yields CDR1 MNHNS and CDR2 SASEGT. The V gene lost 2 bases and the J gene lost 5 bases, with 10 bases spanning the gap. In DNA, the CDR3 is TGTGCCAGCAGTGAACGGGGCACCGATCAGCCCCAGCATTTT. Translating gives CASSERGTDQPQHF.

The chain joins TRBV5-5 to TRBJ1-2, with a tentative D call TRBD1 (6 bases). Germline CDR1 SGHKS, CDR2 YYEKEE (reference sequence). V gave up 4 bases and J gave up 3 bases, with 13 bases separating them. The CDR3 length is 14 residues. CDR3: CASSLDRPHYGYTF. The CDR3 DNA is TGTGCCAGCAGCCTAGACAGGCCCCACTATGGCTACACCTTC.

The chain has TRBV5-1 and TRBJ2-1, with a weak D call TRBD1 (6 bases). This CDR3 is built from 15 residues. CDR1 is SGHRS and CDR2 is YFSETQ in the germline V gene. With 4 bases removed from V and 1 base from J, the gap between germline ends came to 12 bases. This CDR3 reads CASSHRETSYNEQFF. The CDR3 bases are TGCGCCAGCAGCCACAGGGAAACGTCCTACAATGAGCAGTTCTTC.

About this clonotype: One end of the junction varies from germline; a read error may be responsible. The chain recombines TRBV4-2 with TRBJ2-2; D is perhaps TRBD1 or TRBD2 (5 bases each). The CDR3 spans 17 residues. Germline V gene sequence: CDR1 LGHNA, CDR2 YNFKEQ. The CDR3 DNA follows: TGTGCCAGCAGCCAAGATCGGGGCCCCCGGCGGACCGGGGAGATGTTTTTT. Protein product: CASSQDRGPRRTGEMFF.

The chain couples TRBV24-1 to TRBJ2-1, with 7 bases fitting TRBD1. Per the germline V gene, CDR1 is KGHDR and CDR2 is SFDVKD. The CDR3 loop spans 14 amino acids. The J segment lost 3 bases and the V segment lost 4 bases, leaving 2 bases of the junction unmatched. The CDR3 reads CATSDWDSYNEQFF. For the CDR3, the DNA is TGTGCCACCAGTGACTGGGACAGCTACAATGAGCAGTTCTTC.

The chain recombines TRBV12-3 or TRBV12-4 with TRBJ2-6; no reliable D call. This CDR3 has 16 amino acids. V gave up 2 bases and J gave up 4 bases, with 12 bases separating them. The chain's CDR3 is CASSLIGERGANVLTF. CDR3 nucleotides: TGTGCCAGCAGTTTAATAGGCGAAAGGGGGGCCAACGTCCTGACTTTC.

The chain joins TRBV6-6 to TRBJ2-3; TRBD2 might be the D (5 bases). CDR3 length: 13 amino acids. Germline CDR1 MNHNY, CDR2 SVGAGI (reference sequence). CDR3 in amino acids: CSSYSGSRDTQYF. Written as DNA, the CDR3 is TGTTCCTCATACAGCGGTAGCCGGGATACGCAGTATTTT.

The table lists this clonotype with a few counts. V gene TRBV4-2 combines with J gene TRBJ2-3; D gene unclear. The ends were cut back, 0 bases at V and 2 bases at J, with 9 bases in the middle. Germline CDR1 is LGHNA and CDR2 is YNFKEQ. CDR3 length equals 15 residues. DNA for the CDR3: TGTGCCAGCAGCCAAGATGAAATTTCCACAGATACGCAGTATTTT. It translates to CASSQDEISTDTQYF.

J is TRBJ1-5 and V is TRBV4-1, with D possibly matching TRBD1 (6 bases). Germline CDR1 reads MGHRA; CDR2 reads YSYEKL. The CDR3 runs to 15 residues. The V gene lost 3 bases and the J gene lost 1 base, with 10 bases spanning the gap. The CDR3 reads CASSQGAMSNQPQHF. CDR3 bases: TGCGCCAGCAGCCAGGGGGCCATGAGCAATCAGCCCCAGCATTTT.

This clonotype was recorded a few times. CDR3 bases: TGTGCCAGCAGCTCATATCCCGCGGGATCATCACCCTACGAGCAGTACTTC. Protein: CASSSYPAGSSPYEQYF. The V call is TRBV7-6, the J call TRBJ2-7, with TRBD2 as a possible D gene (6 bases). Looked up from germline, CDR1 is SGHVS and CDR2 is FNYEAQ. The CDR3 covers 17 residues. The V end was cut by 4 bases, the J end by 2 bases, with 21 bases between. Full variable domain (remainder filled in from reference TRBV7-6 and TRBJ2-7): GAGVSQSPRYKVTKRGQDVALRCDPISGHVSLYWYRQALGQGPEFLTYFNYEAQQDKSGLPNDRFSAERPEGSISTLTIQRTEQRDSAMYRCASSSYPAGSSPYEQYFGPGTRLTVT.

In this sample, this clonotype turned up a few times. The chain employs TRBV20-1 and TRBJ2-1; TRBD2 matches 11 bases. CDR3 length: 17 residues. The junction had 12 bases not matched to a gene; V was cut back by 1 base and J by 7 bases. Germline lookup yields CDR1 DFQATT and CDR2 SNEGSKA (reference sequence). Here the CDR3 DNA reads TGCAGTGCTAGAGCGATACTCACTAGCGGGAGAGGGAATGAGCAGTTCTTC. Residues: CSARAILTSGRGNEQFF.

This clonotype was recorded a few times. The CDR3 nucleotides read TGCAGCGTTGACGGCAGGTACCAAGAGACCCAGTACTTC. Translating gives CSVDGRYQETQYF. The chain couples TRBV29-1 to TRBJ2-5; D remains ambiguous. Trimming took off 3 bases at V and 0 bases at J, with 8 bases between the two ends. The CDR3 is 13 amino acids. Germline CDR1 is SQVTM and CDR2 is ANQGSEA.

In its sample, this clonotype was seen many times. The chain combines TRBV10-3 with TRBJ2-2, with 7 bases identical to TRBD2. This CDR3 comprises 15 residues. The germline gives CDR1 ENHRY, CDR2 SYGVKD. Trimming cost V 3 bases and J 2 bases; bases outside gene matches: 3. The CDR3 DNA follows: TGTGCCATCAGTGAAGCGGGACTTAACACCGGGGAGCTGTTTTTT. The encoded protein is CAISEAGLNTGELFF.

This clonotype was counted between two and nine times. The chain uses TRBV6-2 or TRBV6-3 and TRBJ2-1, with D unresolved. The CDR3 totals 11 residues. Germline values: CDR1 MNHEY, CDR2 SVGEGT. V was pared by 2 bases and J by 15 bases, with 11 bases between. CDR3 amino acids: CASSYRLHRFF. CDR3 coding DNA: TGTGCCAGCAGTTACAGACTTCATCGGTTCTTC.

This chain connects TRBV27 to TRBJ1-5; D ambiguous. Germline loops: CDR1 MNHEY, CDR2 SMNVEV (reference sequence). V was pared by 5 bases and J by 3 bases, with 8 bases between. This CDR3 spans 13 amino acids. Here the CDR3 reads CASSIRPNQPQHF. Written as DNA, the CDR3 is TGTGCCAGCAGTATCAGACCCAATCAGCCCCAGCATTTT.

The V call is TRBV3-1, the J call TRBJ2-1; D ambiguous. CDR1 and CDR2 (germline): LGHDT, YNNKEL (reference sequence). V shed 0 bases and J shed 6 bases, with 6 bases lying between them. This CDR3 is 13 amino acids long. The CDR3 DNA sequence: TGTGCCAGCAGCCAAGACTCCGTCAATGAGCAGTTCTTC. Translating it yields CASSQDSVNEQFF.

The V and J genes are TRBV5-1 and TRBJ2-3; TRBD2 matches 11 bases. V dropped 4 bases and J dropped 6; count of bases not matched to a gene: 10. CDR3 length: 16 residues. CDR1 SGHRS and CDR2 YFSETQ come from the germline V gene. The CDR3 DNA reads TGCGCCAGCAGCCCCCTCTCGACTAGCGGGAAGGATACGCAGTATTTT. It codes for CASSPLSTSGKDTQYF.

The genes are TRBV27 and TRBJ2-1; 12 nucleotides line up with TRBD2. The CDR3 contains 14 residues. The V segment lost 6 bases and the J segment 8 bases; nucleotides outside the gene matches: 5. Germline CDR1 and CDR2: MNHEY and SMNVEV (reference sequence). The CDR3: CASRRTSGIDEQFF. For the CDR3, the DNA is TGTGCCAGCAGGCGGACTAGCGGGATCGATGAGCAGTTCTTC.

This clonotype has only a few counts. The CDR3 region is CASSQDGQDEKLFF. The DNA of the CDR3 is TGTGCCAGCAGCCAAGACGGACAGGACGAAAAACTGTTTTTT. This chain links TRBV5-4 with TRBJ1-4, with 7 bases lining up with TRBD1. The germline gives CDR1 SGHNT, CDR2 YYREEE (reference sequence). The CDR3 loop spans 14 amino acids. V shed 4 bases, J shed 8 bases, and the junction held 8 bases outside the gene matches.

In this sample, this clonotype turned up many times. The chain couples TRBV5-4 to TRBJ2-1; a possible D gene is TRBD2 (6 bases). Germline V gene data show CDR1 as SGHNT and CDR2 as YYREEE (reference sequence). V lost 4 bases to trimming and J lost 1 base, with 15 bases between them. The length of the CDR3 is 16 residues. The CDR3 sequence: CASSEWRVQSYNEQFF. CDR3 in DNA: TGTGCCAGCAGCGAGTGGAGGGTACAATCCTACAATGAGCAGTTCTTC.